These 15 T cell receptor beta chains were sequenced from one sample in a study of blood T cell repertoires in COVID-19. The method was immunoSEQ multiplex PCR; TCRdb's version includes in-frame clones alone and lacks a portion of them. The repertoire has some 130,000 clones, almost 80% of them found once; the top ten carry around 9.9%. The sequencing input was peripheral blood. Receptors were obtained from a man aged 60 to 75 who had recovered from COVID-19.

CDR3 sequence: CASSVGSGSSYEQYF. The CDR3 DNA reads as TGTGCCAGCAGCGTAGGCAGCGGTAGCTCCTACGAGCAGTACTTC. This rearrangement joins TRBV9 to TRBJ2-7; D might be TRBD2 (5 bases). Germline V gives CDR1 SGDLS, CDR2 YYNGEE. CDR3 length: 15 residues. Trimming cost V 0 bases and J 0 bases, with 10 bases left between them. Based on the CDR3 plus reference TRBV9 and TRBJ2-7, the full variable domain is DSGVTQTPKHLITATGQRVTLRCSPRSGDLSVYWYQQSLDQGLQFLIQYYNGEERAKGNILERFSAQQFPDLHSELNLSSLELGDSALYFCASSVGSGSSYEQYFGPGTRLTVT.

CDR3 in amino acids: CASSPGTGHQPQHF. For the CDR3, the DNA is TGTGCCAGTAGCCCCGGGACAGGGCATCAGCCCCAGCATTTT. V gene TRBV19 combines with J gene TRBJ1-5, with 9 nucleotides matching TRBD1. The CDR3 has 14 amino acids. After removal of 6 bases from V and 5 bases from J, the junction contained 5 bases not matched to a gene. CDR1 LNHDA and CDR2 SQIVND come from the germline V gene (reference sequence). Filled out from reference TRBV19 and TRBJ1-5, the complete variable domain reads DGGITQSPKYLFRKEGQNVTLSCEQNLNHDAMYWYRQDPGQGLRLIYYSQIVNDFQKGDIAEGYSVSREKKESFPLTVTSAQKNPTAFYLCASSPGTGHQPQHFGDGTRLSIL.

The genes are TRBV6-5 and TRBJ1-2, with no clear D. V lost 0 bases, J lost 14 bases, and 10 bases lay in between. The CDR3 spans 11 residues. Germline lookup yields CDR1 MNHEY and CDR2 SVGAGI. The CDR3 DNA reads TGTGCCAGCAGTTACTCCGGGGAATTGACCTTC. The encoded protein is CASSYSGELTF.

The J gene is TRBJ1-5, the V gene TRBV11-2, with 7 bases lining up with TRBD1. The germline V gene encodes CDR1 SGHAT and CDR2 FQNNGV. This CDR3 is built from 16 residues. The V segment lost 1 base and the J segment 5 bases; nucleotides outside the gene matches: 8. The CDR3 spells CASSLGGRGTHQPQHF. CDR3 nucleotide sequence: TGTGCCAGCAGCTTAGGGGGCAGGGGGACCCATCAGCCCCAGCATTTT. The complete variable domain, with remaining parts taken from reference TRBV11-2 and TRBJ1-5, reads EAGVAQSPRYKIIEKRQSVAFWCNPISGHATLYWYQQILGQGPKLLIQFQNNGVVDDSQLPKDRFSAERLKGVDSTLKIQPAKLEDSAVYLCASSLGGRGTHQPQHFGDGTRLSIL.

V is TRBV9 and J is TRBJ2-1; 8 bases are shared with TRBD2. The CDR3 has 16 residues. Germline V gene data show CDR1 as SGDLS and CDR2 as YYNGEE. J gave up 6 bases and V 4 bases, and 12 bases lay outside the gene matches. The CDR3 loop is CASSPIAGTSSNEQFF. CDR3 sequence (DNA): TGTGCCAGCAGCCCGATAGCCGGGACTAGTTCCAATGAGCAGTTCTTC.

In DNA, the CDR3 is TGCAGTGCTAGTCCCGGGGTTAGGTATCCCCAGCATTTT. Translated: CSASPGVRYPQHF. The chain couples TRBV20-1 to TRBJ1-5, with D unresolved. Trimming took 3 bases from V and 10 from J, leaving 16 bases between them. Germline loops: CDR1 DFQATT, CDR2 SNEGSKA (reference sequence). The CDR3 has 13 amino acids.

CDR3 coding DNA: TGCAGTGCTAGAGATATAGGAGGAGCTTTCTTT. As protein: CSARDIGGAFF. This chain connects TRBV20-1 to TRBJ1-1; D is uncertain. The CDR3 totals 11 residues. Germline CDR1 DFQATT, CDR2 SNEGSKA (reference sequence). V was cut by 0 bases and J by 10 bases, with 9 bases left in between.

The chain links TRBV7-6 to TRBJ2-3; the match to TRBD1 covers 7 bases. The CDR3 consists of 15 residues. The germline CDR1 and CDR2 sequences are SGHVS and FNYEAQ. V lost 5 bases and J lost 2; bases outside the gene matches: 7. The CDR3 loop reads CASSEGQPYTDTQYF. In DNA form, the CDR3 reads TGTGCCAGCAGCGAGGGACAGCCCTACACAGATACGCAGTATTTT.

This sequence joins TRBV2 and TRBJ2-3, with a weak D call TRBD2 (7 bases). Between the trimmed V and J ends, which lost 6 bases and 0 bases, there was a span of 19 bases. This CDR3 has 17 residues. The germline V gene encodes CDR1 SNHLY and CDR2 FYNNEI. CDR3 residues: CASSDRRGGSSTDTQYF. DNA for the CDR3: TGTGCCAGCAGCGACAGGAGGGGCGGGAGCAGCACAGATACGCAGTATTTT.

This clone has just a few counts. The gene calls are TRBV19 and TRBJ1-1, with 7 nucleotides matching TRBD1. CDR1 is LNHDA, CDR2 SQIVND, per germline (reference sequence). After removal of 6 bases from V and 5 bases from J, the junction contained 9 bases not matched to a gene. This CDR3 has 14 residues. The DNA of the CDR3 is TGTGCCAGTAGCTCACAGGGGATTGGGACTGAAGCTTTCTTT. Protein product: CASSSQGIGTEAFF.

The genes are TRBV9 and TRBJ2-2, with D tentatively TRBD1 (5 bases). Trimming stripped 3 bases from V and 0 bases from J, with 6 bases between. The CDR3 is 14 amino acids. Germline CDR1 SGDLS, CDR2 YYNGEE. Here the CDR3 DNA reads TGTGCCAGCAGCGGGACACCGAACACCGGGGAGCTGTTTTTT. This sequence encodes CASSGTPNTGELFF.

The chain recombines TRBV7-9 with TRBJ1-3, with D hard to call. CDR1 is SEHNR and CDR2 is FQNEAQ in the germline V gene (reference sequence). The CDR3 sequence is 19 residues long. Between the trimmed V and J ends, which lost 1 base and 0 bases, there was a span of 19 bases. The CDR3 reads CASSLVTLLQSGSGNTIYF. In DNA, the CDR3 is TGTGCCAGCAGCTTAGTAACCCTCCTTCAATCGGGCTCTGGAAACACCATATATTTT.

The chain carries TRBV18 and TRBJ1-5; D is unclear. The CDR3 totals 14 residues. Trimming removed 2 bases from V and 1 base from J, with 6 bases in between. Germline V gives CDR1 KGHSH, CDR2 LQKENI. CDR3 loop: CASSPGESNQPQHF. Written as DNA, the CDR3 is TGTGCCAGCTCACCAGGGGAGAGCAATCAGCCCCAGCATTTT. Full variable domain (outside the CDR3, taken from reference TRBV18 and TRBJ1-5): NAGVMQNPRHLVRRRGQEARLRCSPMKGHSHVYWYRQLPEEGLKFMVYLQKENIIDESGMPKERFSAEFPKEGPSILRIQQVVRGDSAAYFCASSPGESNQPQHFGDGTRLSIL.

This clone has only one observation. The chain carries TRBV6-1 and TRBJ2-6, with no clear D. V was pared by 2 bases and J by 0 bases, with 8 bases between. This CDR3 has 16 residues. Germline lookup yields CDR1 MNHNS and CDR2 SASEGT. CDR3 region: CASSEYQFSGANVLTF. CDR3 in DNA: TGTGCCAGCAGTGAATATCAGTTCTCTGGGGCCAACGTCCTGACTTTC.

For the CDR3, the DNA is TGTGCCAGCAGCCAAGCATCAGGGAGCAATCAGCCCCAGCATTTT. This encodes CASSQASGSNQPQHF. V is TRBV3-1 (or the pseudogene TRBV3-2) and J is TRBJ1-5; tentatively, D is TRBD1 (5 bases). CDR3 length: 15 amino acids. Germline values: CDR1 LGHDT, CDR2 YNNKEL (reference sequence). V gave up 1 base and J gave up 1 base, with 8 bases separating them.